This T cell receptor beta chain was recovered during a study of post-analysis software for immune sequencing data. Built from TCR beta cDNA, the libraries had unique molecular identifiers in them. TCRdb re-derived calls from the PCR reads in MiXCR, one entry per CDR3 protein. The table includes hundreds of thousands of distinct CDR3 sequences, approximately 60% detected once. V was clipped by 1 base and J by 10 bases, with 23 bases between them. This CDR3 is 16 amino acids long. The germline CDR1 and CDR2 sequences are MNHEY and SVGAGI. Whole-study findings and limits: Four or five TRBV segments were more frequent in patients than controls; TRBV5-6, TRBV5-1 and TRBV20-1 belonged to this group.

As to this clonotype: Antigen specificity is unknown.

The sequence derives from a girl aged 2-9 years with multiple sclerosis. The J gene is TRBJ2-7, the V gene TRBV6-5; D is possibly TRBD1 (5 bases). Sequencing used blood. In DNA form, the CDR3 reads TGTGCCAGCAGTTACTTACCTATTCTCGGACAAGAGGCCCAGTACTTC. This translates into CASSYLPILGQEAQYF.